This TCR beta chain was found in a study of shared clonotypes between healthy human individuals. Study conclusions and caveats: Sequencing depth was expected to affect clonotype sharing among donors. Larger estimated richness was generally seen in naive subsets than in memory subsets.

With regard to this clone: The antigen remains undetermined.

Assay: immunoSEQ multiplex PCR; the TCRdb copy retains only in-frame clones and omits some. The table records about 2 million clones, 85% to 95% of them present only once. Adult Caucasians living in Nashville, Tennessee made up all of the donors. Sequenced: naive CD4+ T cells sorted from blood. Subset here: CD45RA+ positively selected. This receptor was obtained from a man aged 18-30 years in good health.

The CDR3 coding sequence is TGTGCCAGCAGCAGGACAGCCGGCGAGCAGTACTTC. This codes for CASSRTAGEQYF. This chain uses TRBV11-3 with TRBJ2-7, with a weak D call TRBD1 (6 bases). CDR1 SGHNT and CDR2 YENEEA come from the germline V gene. V lost 5 bases, J lost 6 bases, and 11 bases lay in between. The CDR3 totals 12 residues.